This TCR beta chain was captured in a study of T cells after posttransplantation cyclophosphamide. The method was immunoSEQ multiplex PCR; TCRdb's version includes in-frame clones alone and lacks a portion of them. The profile shows 9,500 to 10,000 clones, 98% of them singletons. As regards this clone: What it binds is unknown.

Study-wide points: TRB overlap between skin or GI tissue T cells and blood was limited. Donor-recipient repertoire similarity was low at 1-2 months, rising over year one.

The naive gate required viable CD3+CD4+ or CD3+CD8+ cells with CCR7+CD45RA+CD45RO-CD95-CD27+CD28+ phenotype. The related graft donor's blood sample was taken on the day of bone marrow donation. Sequences were obtained from naive CD4+ T cells sorted from PBMCs. The receptor was isolated from a woman aged 55-75 years in good health, CMV-negative, and a related stem cell transplant donor.

The CDR3 DNA reads as TGTGCCAGCAGCTTAAACTCGGGGTTAGGCGGGGAGCTGTTTTTT. The encoded protein is CASSLNSGLGGELFF. The chain recombines TRBV7-3 with TRBJ2-2; maybe TRBD2 (5 bases). The CDR3 runs to 15 residues. V gave up 1 base and J gave up 7 bases, with 13 bases separating them. Germline CDR1 SGHTA, CDR2 FQGTGA.